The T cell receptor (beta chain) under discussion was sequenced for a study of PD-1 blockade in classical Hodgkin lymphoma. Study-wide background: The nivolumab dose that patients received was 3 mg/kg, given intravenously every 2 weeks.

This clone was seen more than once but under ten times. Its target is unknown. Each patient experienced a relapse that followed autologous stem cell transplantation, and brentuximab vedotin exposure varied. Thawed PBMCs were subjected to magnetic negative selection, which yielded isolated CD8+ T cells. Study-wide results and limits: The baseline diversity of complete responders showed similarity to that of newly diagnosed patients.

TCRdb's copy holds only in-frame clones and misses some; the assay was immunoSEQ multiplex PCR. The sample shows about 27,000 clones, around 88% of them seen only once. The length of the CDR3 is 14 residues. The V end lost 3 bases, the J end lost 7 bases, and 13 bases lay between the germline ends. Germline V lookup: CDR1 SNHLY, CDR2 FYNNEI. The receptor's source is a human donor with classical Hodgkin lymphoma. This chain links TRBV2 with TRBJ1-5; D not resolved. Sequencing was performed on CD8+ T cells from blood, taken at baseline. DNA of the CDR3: TGTGCCAGCAGTGATAGTAGGGTGGCCCAGCCCCAGCATTTT. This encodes CASSDSRVAQPQHF.